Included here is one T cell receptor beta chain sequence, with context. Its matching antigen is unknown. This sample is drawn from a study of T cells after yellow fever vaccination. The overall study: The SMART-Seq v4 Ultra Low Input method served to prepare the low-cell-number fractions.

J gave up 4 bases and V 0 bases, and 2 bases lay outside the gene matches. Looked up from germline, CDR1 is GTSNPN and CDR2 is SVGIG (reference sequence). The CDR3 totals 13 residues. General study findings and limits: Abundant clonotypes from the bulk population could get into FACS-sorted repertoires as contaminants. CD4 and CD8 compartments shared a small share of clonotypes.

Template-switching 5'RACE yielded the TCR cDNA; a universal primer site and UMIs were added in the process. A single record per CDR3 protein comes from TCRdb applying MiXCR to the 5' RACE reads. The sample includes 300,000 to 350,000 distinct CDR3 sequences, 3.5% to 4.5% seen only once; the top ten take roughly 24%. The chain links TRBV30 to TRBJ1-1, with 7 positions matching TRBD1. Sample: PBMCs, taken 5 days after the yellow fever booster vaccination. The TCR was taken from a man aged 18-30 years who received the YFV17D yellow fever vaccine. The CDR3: CAWSVSGGTEAFF. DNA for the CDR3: TGTGCCTGGAGTGTATCAGGGGGCACTGAAGCTTTCTTT. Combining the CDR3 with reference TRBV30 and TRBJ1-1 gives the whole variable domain SQTIHQWPATLVQPVGSPLSLECTVEGTSNPNLYWYRQAAGRGLQLLFYSVGIGQISSEVPQNLSASRPQDRQFILSSKKLLLSDSGFYLCAWSVSGGTEAFFGQGTRLTVV.